Sequencing of this T cell receptor (beta chain) was carried out in a study of Graves' ophthalmopathy and Graves' hyperthyroidism. Deletions cut 1 base from V and 0 bases from J, with 16 bases between. This CDR3 is 17 amino acids long. The germline V gene encodes CDR1 LGHNA and CDR2 YSLEER. Study observations and caveats: The model's ophthalmopathy progression predictions had around 64% sensitivity and about 72% specificity. Thyroid clonotypes that were expanded above 0.001 frequency mostly also appeared in blood.

Investigators amplified TCR beta CDR3 regions from RNA transcripts. The first round was an RT-PCR with HTBI primers, and the second round was a multiplex PCR. One entry per CDR3 protein results from TCRdb running MiXCR on the multiplex PCR reads. The sample lists over a million distinct CDR3 sequences; less than 45% were seen once. This clonotype has a handful of counts. Its antigen is unidentified. Hyperthyroidism patients, all newly diagnosed, had under 2 months' duration and ages of 18 to 65. Enrollment excluded any patients with other autoimmune diseases, uncontrolled infections, pregnancy or lactation.

Sequenced sample: peripheral blood or thyroid tissue (not recorded which). This TCR came from an adult man with Graves' hyperthyroidism. This chain joins TRBV4-3 and TRBJ2-7; D perhaps matches TRBD2 (7 bases). For the CDR3, the DNA is TGCGCCAGCAGCCAAGGGCCGGGGGGCAGGCACTCCTACGAGCAGTACTTC. Residues: CASSQGPGGRHSYEQYF.